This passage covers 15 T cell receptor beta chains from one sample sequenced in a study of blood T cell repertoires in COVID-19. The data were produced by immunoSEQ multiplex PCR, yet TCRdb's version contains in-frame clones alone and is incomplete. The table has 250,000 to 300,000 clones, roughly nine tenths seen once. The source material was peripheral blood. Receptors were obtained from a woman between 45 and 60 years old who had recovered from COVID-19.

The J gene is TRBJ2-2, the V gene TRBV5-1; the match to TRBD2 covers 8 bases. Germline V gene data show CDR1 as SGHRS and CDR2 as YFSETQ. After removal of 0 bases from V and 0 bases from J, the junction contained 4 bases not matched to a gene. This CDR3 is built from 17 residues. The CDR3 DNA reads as TGCGCCAGCAGCTTGGAAGCGGGGGCCTCGAACACCGGGGAGCTGTTTTTT. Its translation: CASSLEAGASNTGELFF. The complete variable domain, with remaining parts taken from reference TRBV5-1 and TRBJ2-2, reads KAGVTQTPRYLIKTRGQQVTLSCSPISGHRSVSWYQQTPGQGLQFLFEYFSETQRNKGNFPGRFSGRQFSNSRSEMNVSTLELGDSALYLCASSLEAGASNTGELFFGEGSRLTVL.

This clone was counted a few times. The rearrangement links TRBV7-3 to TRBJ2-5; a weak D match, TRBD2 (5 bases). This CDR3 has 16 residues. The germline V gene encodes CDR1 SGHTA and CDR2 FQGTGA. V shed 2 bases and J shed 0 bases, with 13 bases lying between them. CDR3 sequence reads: CASSLGLRANQETQYF. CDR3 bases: TGTGCCAGCAGCTTAGGGTTGAGGGCGAACCAAGAGACCCAGTACTTC.

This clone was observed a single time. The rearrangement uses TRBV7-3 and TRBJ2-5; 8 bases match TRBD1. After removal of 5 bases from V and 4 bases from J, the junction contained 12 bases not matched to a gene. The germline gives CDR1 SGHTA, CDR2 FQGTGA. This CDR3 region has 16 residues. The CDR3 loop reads CASSQRTGFQGETQYF. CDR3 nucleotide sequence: TGTGCCAGCAGCCAGCGGACAGGGTTTCAGGGAGAGACCCAGTACTTC.

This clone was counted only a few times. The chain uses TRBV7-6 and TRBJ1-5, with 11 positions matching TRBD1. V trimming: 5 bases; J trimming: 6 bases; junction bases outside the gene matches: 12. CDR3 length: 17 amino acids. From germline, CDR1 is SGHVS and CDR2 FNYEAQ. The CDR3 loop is CASSPRDRGAGAQPQHF. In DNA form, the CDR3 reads TGTGCCAGCAGCCCCCGGGACAGGGGGGCCGGGGCTCAGCCCCAGCATTTT.

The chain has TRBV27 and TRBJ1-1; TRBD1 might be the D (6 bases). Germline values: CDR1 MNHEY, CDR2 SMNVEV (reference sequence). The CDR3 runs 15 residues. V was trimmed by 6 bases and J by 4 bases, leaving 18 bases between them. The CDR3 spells CASRSGGSIGTEAFF. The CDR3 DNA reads TGTGCCAGCAGAAGCGGGGGCTCTATAGGCACTGAAGCTTTCTTT.

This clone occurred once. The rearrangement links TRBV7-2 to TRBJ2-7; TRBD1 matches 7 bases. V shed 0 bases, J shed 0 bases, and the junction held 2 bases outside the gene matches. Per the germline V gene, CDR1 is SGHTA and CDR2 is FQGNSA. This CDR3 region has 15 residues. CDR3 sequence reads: CASSLAAGGSYEQYF. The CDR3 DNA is TGTGCCAGCAGCTTAGCGGCAGGGGGCTCCTACGAGCAGTACTTC.

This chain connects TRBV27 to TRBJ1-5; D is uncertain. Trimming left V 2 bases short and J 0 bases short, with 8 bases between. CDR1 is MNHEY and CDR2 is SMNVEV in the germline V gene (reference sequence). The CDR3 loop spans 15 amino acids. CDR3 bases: TGTGCCAGCAGTTTAAGGCGGGGTAGCAATCAGCCCCAGCATTTT. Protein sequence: CASSLRRGSNQPQHF.

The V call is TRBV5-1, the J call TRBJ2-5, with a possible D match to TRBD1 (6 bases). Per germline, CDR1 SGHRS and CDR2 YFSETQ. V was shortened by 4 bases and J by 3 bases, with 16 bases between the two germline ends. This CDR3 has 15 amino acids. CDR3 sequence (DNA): TGCGCCAGCAGCGAAAGTGACAGGAAAGAAGAGACCCAGTACTTC. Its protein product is CASSESDRKEETQYF. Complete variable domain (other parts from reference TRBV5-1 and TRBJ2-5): KAGVTQTPRYLIKTRGQQVTLSCSPISGHRSVSWYQQTPGQGLQFLFEYFSETQRNKGNFPGRFSGRQFSNSRSEMNVSTLELGDSALYLCASSESDRKEETQYFGPGTRLLVL.

The CDR3 DNA reads as TGTGCCTGGAGTGGGTATCCCCCCGGGGGCTCCTATAATTCACCCCTCCACTTT. This translates into CAWSGYPPGGSYNSPLHF. The chain uses TRBV30 and TRBJ1-6; tentatively, D is TRBD1 (5 bases). The length of the CDR3 is 18 residues. Trimming left V 1 base short and J 0 bases short, with 16 bases between. Germline V gene sequence: CDR1 GTSNPN, CDR2 SVGIG (reference sequence).

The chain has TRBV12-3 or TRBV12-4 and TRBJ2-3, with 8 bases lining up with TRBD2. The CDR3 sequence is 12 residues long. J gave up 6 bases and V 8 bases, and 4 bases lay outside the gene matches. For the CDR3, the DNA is TGTGCCAGCGCCATAGCGGGGGATACGCAGTATTTT. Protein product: CASAIAGDTQYF.

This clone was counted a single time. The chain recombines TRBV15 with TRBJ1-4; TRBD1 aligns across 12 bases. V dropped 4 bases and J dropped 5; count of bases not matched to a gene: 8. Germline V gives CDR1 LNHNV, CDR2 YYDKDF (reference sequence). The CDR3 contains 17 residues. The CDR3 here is CATSTLGTGGPNEKLFF. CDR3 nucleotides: TGTGCCACCAGCACCTTGGGGACAGGGGGCCCAAATGAAAAACTGTTTTTT.

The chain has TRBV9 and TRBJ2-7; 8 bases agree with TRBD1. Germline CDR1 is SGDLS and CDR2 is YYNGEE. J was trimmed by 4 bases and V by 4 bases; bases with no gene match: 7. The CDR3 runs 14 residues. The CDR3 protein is CASSPRTGKYEQYF. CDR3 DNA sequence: TGTGCCAGCAGCCCCCGGACAGGGAAGTACGAGCAGTACTTC.

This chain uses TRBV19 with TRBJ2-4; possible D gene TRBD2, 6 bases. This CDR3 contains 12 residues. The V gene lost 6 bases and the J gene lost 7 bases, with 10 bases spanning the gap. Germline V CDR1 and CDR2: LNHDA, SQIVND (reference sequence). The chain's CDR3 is CASSGGINIQYF. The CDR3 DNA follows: TGTGCCAGTAGCGGAGGGATTAACATTCAGTACTTC.

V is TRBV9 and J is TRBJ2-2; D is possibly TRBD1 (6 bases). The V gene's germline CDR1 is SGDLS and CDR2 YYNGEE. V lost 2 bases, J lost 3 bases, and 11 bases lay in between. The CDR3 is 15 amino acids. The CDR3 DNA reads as TGTGCCAGCAGCGTGGGGGCGGGCGACACCGGGGAGCTGTTTTTT. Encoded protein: CASSVGAGDTGELFF. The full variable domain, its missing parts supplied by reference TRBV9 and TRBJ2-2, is DSGVTQTPKHLITATGQRVTLRCSPRSGDLSVYWYQQSLDQGLQFLIQYYNGEERAKGNILERFSAQQFPDLHSELNLSSLELGDSALYFCASSVGAGDTGELFFGEGSRLTVL.

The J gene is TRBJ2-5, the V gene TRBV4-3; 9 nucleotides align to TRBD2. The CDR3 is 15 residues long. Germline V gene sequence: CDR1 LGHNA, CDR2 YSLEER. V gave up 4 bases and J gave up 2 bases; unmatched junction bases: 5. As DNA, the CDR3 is TGCGCCAGCAGCCGACTGACTAGCGGACAAGAGACCCAGTACTTC. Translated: CASSRLTSGQETQYF.